This T cell receptor beta chain stems from a study of control samples from healthy donors and cancer patients. This CDR3 contains 15 residues. V shed 4 bases, J shed 8 bases, and the junction held 9 bases outside the gene matches. CDR1 SGDLS and CDR2 YYNGEE come from the germline V gene. The repertoire was sequenced with immunoSEQ multiplex PCR; TCRdb's copy has only in-frame clones and lacks some. The data show roughly 450,000 clones, with around nine tenths seen just once and over 5.5% held by the top ten. The chain recombines TRBV9 with TRBJ1-4, with 9 bases that match TRBD1. The clonotype comes from a man aged 35 to 55 with head and neck cancer. The sequenced sample consisted of PBMCs. The CDR3 bases are TGTGCCAGCAGCCTCCGGACAGGGGATCGGGAAAAACTGTTTTTT. Its protein is CASSLRTGDREKLFF.